This TCR beta chain was documented in a study of blood T cells in healthy people across ages. To note about this clonotype: Its cognate antigen is unknown.

A sample-barcoded 5' primer and a J-beta primer mix were used in a second PCR of roughly 6 to 12 cycles. A tag from a template-switch adaptor with 12 random nucleotides marked each cDNA molecule. Each sample provided no less than 2.5 million CDR3-containing paired-end reads. TCRdb recomputed calls from the 5' RACE reads with MiXCR, one row per CDR3 protein. The profile shows 1.8 million or so distinct CDR3 sequences, about 39% of them singletons. Samples each yielded at least 5.5 micrograms of total RNA. Study-wide findings and caveats: Underestimates were what the diversity estimates from one million T cells were considered to be.

The CDR3 has 15 residues. V lost 6 bases, J lost 13 bases, and 18 bases stayed unmatched. The germline CDR1 and CDR2 sequences are MNHEY and SVGEGT. This TCR was sampled from a human donor in good health. This chain joins TRBV6-2 or TRBV6-3 and TRBJ2-4; 7 bases line up with TRBD2. Sequenced: blood. The CDR3 protein is CASSPREAWEDGQYF. CDR3 nucleotide sequence: TGTGCCAGCAGCCCCCGGGAGGCGTGGGAAGACGGGCAGTACTTC.